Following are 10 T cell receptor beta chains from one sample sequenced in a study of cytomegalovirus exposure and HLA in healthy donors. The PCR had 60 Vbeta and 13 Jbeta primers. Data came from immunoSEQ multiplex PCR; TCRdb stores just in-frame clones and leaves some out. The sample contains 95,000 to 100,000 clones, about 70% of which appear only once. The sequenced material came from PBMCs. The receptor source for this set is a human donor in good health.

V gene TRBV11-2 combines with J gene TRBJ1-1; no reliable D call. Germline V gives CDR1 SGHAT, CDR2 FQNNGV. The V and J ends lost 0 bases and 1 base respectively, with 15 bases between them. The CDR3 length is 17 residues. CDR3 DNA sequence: TGTGCCAGCAGCTTAGAGCCATCTTACCGGGGGAACACTGAAGCTTTCTTT. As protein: CASSLEPSYRGNTEAFF.

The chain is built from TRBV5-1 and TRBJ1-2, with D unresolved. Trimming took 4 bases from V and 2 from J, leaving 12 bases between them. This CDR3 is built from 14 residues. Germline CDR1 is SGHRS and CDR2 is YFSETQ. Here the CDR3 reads CASSQSAANYGYTF. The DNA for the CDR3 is TGCGCCAGCAGCCAGAGCGCGGCGAACTATGGCTACACCTTC.

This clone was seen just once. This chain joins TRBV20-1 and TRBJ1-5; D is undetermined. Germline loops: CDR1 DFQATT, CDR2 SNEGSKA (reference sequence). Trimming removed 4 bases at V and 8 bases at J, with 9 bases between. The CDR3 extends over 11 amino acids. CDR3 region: CSATSGEPQHF. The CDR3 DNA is TGCAGTGCTACCTCGGGAGAGCCCCAGCATTTT.

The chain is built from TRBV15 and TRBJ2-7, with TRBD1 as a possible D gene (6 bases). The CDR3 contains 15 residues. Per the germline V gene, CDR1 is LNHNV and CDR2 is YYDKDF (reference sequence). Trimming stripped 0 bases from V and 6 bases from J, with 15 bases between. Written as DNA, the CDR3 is TGTGCCACCAGCAGAGATCCGACAGGCCAGCGCGAGCAGTACTTC. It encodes CATSRDPTGQREQYF.

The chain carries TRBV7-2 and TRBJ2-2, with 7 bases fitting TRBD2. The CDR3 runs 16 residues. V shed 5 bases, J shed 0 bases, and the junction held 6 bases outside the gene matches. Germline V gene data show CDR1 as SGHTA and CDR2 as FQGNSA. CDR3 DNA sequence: TGTGCCAGCAGCCTGACCGGGACTACGAACACCGGGGAGCTGTTTTTT. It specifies CASSLTGTTNTGELFF.

The CDR3 loop is CASSSLDRGLLGTIYF. DNA of the CDR3: TGTGCCAGCAGTTCTTTGGACAGGGGGCTTCTGGGGACCATATATTTT. V is TRBV11-2 and J is TRBJ1-3; 11 positions match TRBD1. Germline lookup yields CDR1 SGHAT and CDR2 FQNNGV. V dropped 6 bases and J dropped 10; count of bases not matched to a gene: 14. The CDR3 runs to 16 residues.

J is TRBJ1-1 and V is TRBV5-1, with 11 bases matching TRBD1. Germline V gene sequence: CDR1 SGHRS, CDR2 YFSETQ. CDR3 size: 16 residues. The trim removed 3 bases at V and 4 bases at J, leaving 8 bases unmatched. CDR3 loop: CASSSLGQGVGTEAFF. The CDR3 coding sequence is TGCGCCAGCAGCTCCCTGGGACAGGGGGTAGGCACTGAAGCTTTCTTT.

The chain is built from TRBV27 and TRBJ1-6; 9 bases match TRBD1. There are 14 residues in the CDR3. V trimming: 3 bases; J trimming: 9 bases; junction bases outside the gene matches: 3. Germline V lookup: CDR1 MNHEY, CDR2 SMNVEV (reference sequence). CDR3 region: CASSLTGGGSPLHF. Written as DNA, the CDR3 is TGTGCCAGCAGTTTGACAGGGGGGGGTTCACCCCTCCACTTT.

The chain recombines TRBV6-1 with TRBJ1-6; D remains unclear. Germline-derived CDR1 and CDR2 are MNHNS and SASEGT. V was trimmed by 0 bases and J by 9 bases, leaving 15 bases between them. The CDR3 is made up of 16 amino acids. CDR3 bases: TGTGCCAGCAGTGAAGCGCTGAGTGCGCGGGGTTCACCCCTCCACTTT. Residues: CASSEALSARGSPLHF.

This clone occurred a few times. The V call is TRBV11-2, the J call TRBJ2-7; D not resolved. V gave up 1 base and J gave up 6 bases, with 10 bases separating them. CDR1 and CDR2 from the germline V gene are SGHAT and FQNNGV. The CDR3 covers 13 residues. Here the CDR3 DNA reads TGTGCCAGCAGCTTAGCCGAGCGTCGCGAGCAGTACTTC. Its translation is CASSLAERREQYF.